The 11 T cell receptor beta chains in this list originate from one sample, sequenced in a study of T cells in localized non-small cell lung cancer. Measured with immunoSEQ multiplex PCR; TCRdb has only the in-frame clones, and not every one. Of about 41,000 clones in the sample, more than 85% were seen once. The input for sequencing was peripheral blood, taken before any cancer treatment. Receptor source: a woman aged 18 to 50 with stage III lung adenocarcinoma.

The CDR3 spells CSARGGTEAFF. CDR3 nucleotides: TGCAGTGCTAGGGGCGGGACTGAAGCTTTCTTT. The chain couples TRBV20-1 to TRBJ1-1; D gene ambiguous. CDR1 is DFQATT, CDR2 SNEGSKA, per germline (reference sequence). The CDR3 loop spans 11 amino acids. V lost 3 bases and J 5 bases, leaving 7 bases between the germline ends.

The chain uses TRBV29-1 and TRBJ1-4; D is possibly TRBD1 (5 bases). CDR1 is SQVTM, CDR2 ANQGSEA, per germline. The CDR3 has 10 amino acids. The CDR3 bases are TGCACCCGGGGGAATGAAAAACTGTTTTTT. Translated: CTRGNEKLFF.

This clone was picked up a small number of times. CDR3 nucleotide sequence: TGTGCCAGTACTTACTCCGACAGGGTGGACTATGGCTACACCTTC. Its translation: CASTYSDRVDYGYTF. The V call is TRBV19, the J call TRBJ1-2; 7 nucleotides line up with TRBD1. Germline V gives CDR1 LNHDA, CDR2 SQIVND (reference sequence). After removal of 7 bases from V and 3 bases from J, the junction contained 11 bases not matched to a gene. The length of the CDR3 is 15 residues.

The chain recombines TRBV11-2 with TRBJ1-1; D remains ambiguous. Deletions cut 1 base from V and 8 bases from J, with 8 bases between. The germline CDR1 and CDR2 sequences are SGHAT and FQNNGV. This CDR3 contains 12 residues. CDR3 sequence: CASSLGPREAFF. For the CDR3, the DNA is TGTGCCAGCAGCTTAGGCCCCAGGGAAGCTTTCTTT.

This chain connects TRBV6-1 to TRBJ2-3; a weak D match, TRBD2 (6 bases). The CDR3 sequence is 15 residues long. Germline CDR1 MNHNS, CDR2 SASEGT. Trimming removed 1 base at V and 0 bases at J, with 8 bases between. CDR3 protein: CASSEVGGSTDTQYF. The DNA for the CDR3 is TGTGCCAGCAGTGAAGTGGGGGGTAGCACAGATACGCAGTATTTT.

This clone was observed once. V is TRBV15 and J is TRBJ1-1; D perhaps matches TRBD1 (5 bases). The CDR3 extends over 13 amino acids. CDR1 is LNHNV and CDR2 is YYDKDF in the germline V gene (reference sequence). V gave up 0 bases and J gave up 7 bases, with 9 bases separating them. CDR3 nucleotides: TGTGCCACCAGCAGAGATAGGGACCGTGAAGCTTTCTTT. It encodes CATSRDRDREAFF.

The gene calls are TRBV7-9 and TRBJ1-1; 7 nucleotides align to TRBD1. CDR1 is SEHNR, CDR2 FQNEAQ, per germline (reference sequence). The junction had 12 bases not matched to a gene; V was cut back by 7 bases and J by 4 bases. The CDR3 consists of 15 residues. CDR3 loop: CASTLMKGASTEAFF. In DNA, the CDR3 is TGTGCCAGCACCCTTATGAAGGGGGCGAGCACTGAAGCTTTCTTT. Filled out from reference TRBV7-9 and TRBJ1-1, the complete variable domain reads DTGVSQNPRHKITKRGQNVTFRCDPISEHNRLYWYRQTLGQGPEFLTYFQNEAQLEKSRLLSDRFSAERPKGSFSTLEIQRTEQGDSAMYLCASTLMKGASTEAFFGQGTRLTVV.

The CDR3 DNA follows: TGTGCCACCAGCAGAGATGGGAGGGGAGGCAATCAGCCCCAGCATTTT. It encodes CATSRDGRGGNQPQHF. The rearrangement joins TRBV15 to TRBJ1-5; weak D call: TRBD1 (5 bases). Trimming removed 0 bases from V and 2 bases from J, with 11 bases in between. The CDR3 spans 16 residues. Germline CDR1 and CDR2: LNHNV and YYDKDF (reference sequence).

This chain connects TRBV2 to TRBJ2-3, with TRBD2 identical over 8 bases. This CDR3 spans 16 amino acids. Germline CDR1 reads SNHLY; CDR2 reads FYNNEI. V lost 5 bases to trimming and J lost 4 bases; unmatched junction nucleotides: 11. In DNA, the CDR3 is TGTGCCAGCAGTTACGGGGGGGGGCCTATTGCAGATACGCAGTATTTT. Encoded protein: CASSYGGGPIADTQYF.

This rearrangement joins TRBV25-1 to TRBJ2-1; no reliable D call. V shed 3 bases and J shed 10 bases, with 16 bases lying between them. The germline V gene encodes CDR1 MGHDK and CDR2 SYGVNS. The CDR3 runs to 14 residues. Written as DNA, the CDR3 is TGTGCCAGCAGTGAGTGGACGGAAAGCAGGGAGCAGTTCTTC. Protein product: CASSEWTESREQFF.

The table lists this clone with a count of one. This sequence joins TRBV7-9 and TRBJ1-5, with D unclear. V gave up 1 base and J gave up 7 bases, with 5 bases separating them. The CDR3 has 12 residues. CDR1 is SEHNR and CDR2 is FQNEAQ in the germline V gene (reference sequence). CDR3 in amino acids: CASSLDRQPQHF. CDR3 DNA: TGTGCCAGCAGCTTAGATCGGCAGCCCCAGCATTTT.